The 28 T cell receptor beta chains reported below all come from one sample, sequenced in a study of T-cell reconstitution after alpha-beta-depleted transplantation in children. During its preparation, the TCRbeta library received unique molecular identifiers. Via MiXCR, TCRdb re-called the PCR reads, giving one row per CDR3 protein. The sample lists 350,000 to 500,000 distinct CDR3 sequences; about 45% were seen once. Specimen: PBMCs, collected before TCRalphabeta/CD19-depleted stem cell transplant. These receptors all stem from a girl between 2 and 10 years old with aplastic anemia, due to receive a stem cell transplant.

At least ten counts were recorded for this clonotype. The V call is TRBV5-1, the J call TRBJ2-7; 11 bases map to TRBD2. The CDR3 consists of 15 residues. The ends lost 4 bases at V and 5 bases at J; junction bases unmatched: 8. Per germline, CDR1 SGHRS and CDR2 YFSETQ. The DNA for the CDR3 is TGCGCCAGCAGCGGTCGACTAGCGGGAATCGACGAGCAGTACTTC. Amino acid sequence: CASSGRLAGIDEQYF.

The rearrangement links TRBV28 to TRBJ1-2; tentatively, D is TRBD1 (5 bases). CDR3 length: 15 amino acids. V was pared by 5 bases and J by 5 bases, with 18 bases between. CDR1 is MDHEN, CDR2 SYDVKM, per germline. CDR3 sequence (DNA): TGTGCCAGCAGTCATTTGCAGGGACCGGGGTATGGCTACACCTTC. It encodes CASSHLQGPGYGYTF.

This rearrangement joins TRBV5-1 to TRBJ2-1, with TRBD1 matching 7 bases. This CDR3 comprises 16 residues. The germline CDR1 and CDR2 sequences are SGHRS and YFSETQ. The V and J ends lost 3 bases and 0 bases, in that order; junction bases with no gene match: 6. The CDR3 spells CASSSDRVTSYNEQFF. CDR3 coding DNA: TGCGCCAGCAGCTCCGACAGGGTGACCTCCTACAATGAGCAGTTCTTC.

In this sample, this clonotype turned up a few times. In DNA, the CDR3 is TGTGCCAGCAGGTCTACCGGGACTAGCGGAGTCGAAAGCCCTTACAATGAGCAGTTCTTC. Translating it yields CASRSTGTSGVESPYNEQFF. This chain connects TRBV12-3 or TRBV12-4 to TRBJ2-1; 11 nucleotides line up with TRBD2. V was clipped by 6 bases and J by 4 bases; unmatched bases: 20. The CDR3 is 20 residues long.

The sample holds a few counts of this clonotype. V gene TRBV5-8 combines with J gene TRBJ2-7; TRBD2 agrees at 11 bases. Trimming removed 4 bases from V and 6 bases from J; junction bases left unmatched: 6. Germline values: CDR1 SGHTS, CDR2 YDEGEE. The CDR3 sequence is 14 residues long. CDR3 sequence (DNA): TGTGCCAGCAGCGTACTAGCGGGAGAGGGCGAGCAGTACTTC. Its protein product is CASSVLAGEGEQYF.

This clonotype was recorded at least ten times. The chain carries TRBV27 and TRBJ2-1, with unresolved D. The V end lost 8 bases, the J end lost 4 bases, and 12 bases lay between the germline ends. Germline V lookup: CDR1 MNHEY, CDR2 SMNVEV (reference sequence). The CDR3 consists of 13 residues. CDR3 amino acids: CASAPRPYNEQFF. CDR3 DNA sequence: TGTGCCAGCGCCCCCCGGCCGTACAATGAGCAGTTCTTC.

In this sample, this clonotype turned up a few times. The chain joins TRBV10-1 to TRBJ2-7, with TRBD2 matching over 10 bases. Germline values: CDR1 WNHNN, CDR2 SYGVQD (reference sequence). V lost 6 bases and J lost 1; bases outside the gene matches: 21. The CDR3 sequence is 20 residues long. The CDR3 coding sequence is TGCGCCAGCAGCCCGATCCGGACAGGCCCCAATAGCGGGGGGTCCTACGAGCAGTACTTC. Translated: CASSPIRTGPNSGGSYEQYF.

This clonotype showed up just a few times. The CDR3 reads CASSLERGDYEQYF. The CDR3 region has the DNA TGTGCCAGCAGCTTAGAACGGGGCGACTACGAGCAGTACTTC. The chain has TRBV11-2 and TRBJ2-7; tentatively, D is TRBD1 or TRBD2 (5 bases each). V shed 0 bases and J shed 3 bases, with 9 bases lying between them. Germline-derived CDR1 and CDR2 are SGHAT and FQNNGV. CDR3 size: 14 residues. The variable domain in full, completed from reference TRBV11-2 and TRBJ2-7, reads EAGVAQSPRYKIIEKRQSVAFWCNPISGHATLYWYQQILGQGPKLLIQFQNNGVVDDSQLPKDRFSAERLKGVDSTLKIQPAKLEDSAVYLCASSLERGDYEQYFGPGTRLTVT.

The chain carries TRBV9 and TRBJ1-5, with 8 bases matching TRBD1. Per the germline V gene, CDR1 is SGDLS and CDR2 is YYNGEE. V lost 3 bases to trimming and J lost 5 bases; unmatched junction nucleotides: 7. This CDR3 comprises 15 residues. CDR3 residues: CASSEGTGRDQPQHF. In DNA form, the CDR3 reads TGTGCCAGCAGCGAGGGGACAGGTCGTGATCAGCCCCAGCATTTT.

The chain carries TRBV28 and TRBJ1-5; 8 bases match TRBD1. Germline CDR1 MDHEN, CDR2 SYDVKM. The CDR3 extends over 17 amino acids. Trimming at V came to 5 bases and at J to 3 bases, leaving 12 bases not matched to a gene. The CDR3: CASSPIARTGFNQPQHF. The CDR3 nucleotides are TGTGCCAGCAGTCCTATCGCTCGGACAGGGTTCAATCAGCCCCAGCATTTT.

This clonotype was seen a few times. This CDR3 reads CASSFLAGEDTQYF. In nucleotides, the CDR3 is TGCGCCAGCAGCTTCCTAGCGGGAGAGGATACGCAGTATTTT. J is TRBJ2-3 and V is TRBV5-1; 10 nucleotides match TRBD2. Germline CDR1 is SGHRS and CDR2 is YFSETQ. The CDR3 consists of 14 residues. The V segment lost 2 bases and the J segment 6 bases; nucleotides outside the gene matches: 3.

V is TRBV3-1 and J is TRBJ2-3, with D perhaps TRBD2 (6 bases). Germline V gives CDR1 LGHDT, CDR2 YNNKEL (reference sequence). The length of the CDR3 is 14 residues. V lost 4 bases and J lost 5, with 13 bases in between. The CDR3 region is CASSPRGTQDTQYF. The CDR3 nucleotides are TGTGCCAGCAGCCCGCGCGGGACTCAAGATACGCAGTATTTT.

This clonotype turned up a few times. The chain links TRBV7-9 to TRBJ1-6; possible D gene TRBD1, 6 bases. The CDR3 length is 15 residues. Trimming took 8 bases from V and 8 from J, leaving 19 bases between them. Germline CDR1 SEHNR, CDR2 FQNEAQ (reference sequence). Here the CDR3 DNA reads TGTGCCAGCGGGGGAGACGGGACACGCGATTCACCCCTCCACTTT. This encodes CASGGDGTRDSPLHF. The whole variable domain, filled in from reference TRBV7-9 and TRBJ1-6, reads DTGVSQNPRHKITKRGQNVTFRCDPISEHNRLYWYRQTLGQGPEFLTYFQNEAQLEKSRLLSDRFSAERPKGSFSTLEIQRTEQGDSAMYLCASGGDGTRDSPLHFGNGTRLTVT.

The chain joins TRBV7-2 to TRBJ2-1; TRBD2 aligns across 9 bases. Trimming removed 1 base from V and 7 bases from J; junction bases left unmatched: 8. The CDR3 is made up of 16 amino acids. The V gene's germline CDR1 is SGHTA and CDR2 FQGNSA. CDR3 nucleotides: TGTGCCAGCAGCTTAGATTTCGAGCGGGAGGAAAATGAGCAGTTCTTC. This codes for CASSLDFEREENEQFF.

This CDR3 is CAWSVRSPYEQYF. DNA for the CDR3: TGTGCCTGGAGTGTACGGTCCCCCTACGAGCAGTACTTC. The J gene is TRBJ2-7, the V gene TRBV30, with D unresolved. The V end was cut by 0 bases, the J end by 2 bases, with 8 bases between. CDR3 length equals 13 residues. From germline, CDR1 is GTSNPN and CDR2 SVGIG (reference sequence).

There are a few counts of this clonotype. The rearrangement links TRBV12-5 to TRBJ2-1, with 10 bases lining up with TRBD1. This CDR3 region has 17 residues. V dropped 1 base and J dropped 0; count of bases not matched to a gene: 3. Germline CDR1 LGHNT, CDR2 FRNRAP. For the CDR3, the DNA is TGTGCTAGTGGTTTGGGGGACAGGGGAACCTCCTACAATGAGCAGTTCTTC. Residues: CASGLGDRGTSYNEQFF.

This clonotype was detected only once. This may arise from a read error, as a much more abundant clone is one base away. The chain links TRBV5-5 to TRBJ2-5; TRBD2 agrees at 13 bases. Per the germline V gene, CDR1 is SGHKS and CDR2 is YYEKEE (reference sequence). The CDR3 runs 15 residues. Here the CDR3 reads CASSLGLAGQETPYF. The CDR3 DNA sequence: TGTGCCAGCAGCCTGGGACTAGCGGGGCAAGAGACCCCGTACTTC. The full variable domain, in which reference TRBV5-5 and TRBJ2-5 provide the parts outside the CDR3, is DAGVTQSPTHLIKTRGQQVTLRCSPISGHKSVSWYQQVLGQGPQFIFQYYEKEERGRGNFPDRFSARQFPNYSSELNVNALLLGDSALYLCASSLGLAGQETPYFGPGTRLLVL.

This clonotype was detected once. The chain is built from TRBV6-1 and TRBJ2-1; D not certain. The germline V gene encodes CDR1 MNHNS and CDR2 SASEGT. This CDR3 contains 15 residues. Trimming removed 5 bases from V and 5 bases from J, with 16 bases in between. Here the CDR3 reads CASSQNRRVNNEQFF. In DNA form, the CDR3 reads TGTGCCAGCAGTCAAAACAGAAGGGTAAACAATGAGCAGTTCTTC.

This clonotype came up many times. The chain uses TRBV4-1 and TRBJ2-5, with D perhaps TRBD1 (5 bases). Between the trimmed V and J ends, which lost 1 base and 6 bases, there was a span of 9 bases. This CDR3 is built from 13 residues. The germline gives CDR1 MGHRA, CDR2 YSYEKL. In DNA form, the CDR3 reads TGCGCCAGCAGCCAAGTTGGGGCGAAGACCCAGTACTTC. Protein: CASSQVGAKTQYF.

Only a few counts were recorded for this clonotype. J is TRBJ2-2 and V is TRBV4-1, with 10 nucleotides matching TRBD2. CDR1 and CDR2 (germline): MGHRA, YSYEKL. This CDR3 has 17 residues. Trimming cost V 7 bases and J 2 bases; bases outside gene matches: 10. The CDR3 DNA reads TGCGCCAGCACCCATCGGTCTAGCGGGAGTAACACCGGGGAGCTGTTTTTT. It codes for CASTHRSSGSNTGELFF.

The genes are TRBV12-3 or TRBV12-4 and TRBJ1-6; 9 nucleotides align to TRBD1. This CDR3 is 16 amino acids long. After removal of 6 bases from V and 10 bases from J, the junction contained 13 bases not matched to a gene. The CDR3 DNA reads as TGTGCCAGCAGGGGAAACCTCGGGACAGGGAACTCACCCCTCCACTTT. Protein product: CASRGNLGTGNSPLHF.

This chain links TRBV3-1 with TRBJ2-5; 7 bases agree with TRBD2. The CDR3 runs 15 residues. With 5 bases clipped from V and 5 bases from J, the junction kept 11 bases outside the gene matches. Looked up from germline, CDR1 is LGHDT and CDR2 is YNNKEL (reference sequence). DNA of the CDR3: TGTGCCAGCAGCGGTTTGGCGGGAGAGTGGGAGACCCAGTACTTC. Amino acids: CASSGLAGEWETQYF.

The gene calls are TRBV6-5 and TRBJ1-6, with TRBD1 identical over 9 bases. The length of the CDR3 is 14 residues. Germline V lookup: CDR1 MNHEY, CDR2 SVGAGI. Losses at the gene ends were 4 bases for V and 9 bases for J; bases not matched to a gene: 4. In DNA form, the CDR3 reads TGTGCCAGCAGTTCACGGGACAGGGTTTCACCCCTCCACTTT. Amino acid sequence: CASSSRDRVSPLHF.

This chain connects TRBV27 to TRBJ2-2; no firm D call. Trimming took off 4 bases at V and 9 bases at J, with 12 bases between the two ends. Per the germline V gene, CDR1 is MNHEY and CDR2 is SMNVEV (reference sequence). The CDR3 loop spans 13 amino acids. The CDR3 coding sequence is TGTGCCAGCAGTTCCCTGGAACACAGGGAGCTGTTTTTT. Encoded protein: CASSSLEHRELFF.

This clonotype was detected a few times. The chain carries TRBV3-1 and TRBJ1-6; TRBD1 matches 7 bases. The germline CDR1 and CDR2 sequences are LGHDT and YNNKEL (reference sequence). The CDR3 spans 16 residues. Losses at the gene ends were 2 bases for V and 9 bases for J; bases not matched to a gene: 10. Here the CDR3 DNA reads TGTGCCAGCAGCCAACTCAGACAGGGAAGGACTTCACCCCTCCACTTT. The encoded protein is CASSQLRQGRTSPLHF.

This chain links TRBV19 with TRBJ1-2, with no clear D. Trimming removed 0 bases from V and 3 bases from J, with 8 bases in between. In germline, CDR1 is LNHDA, CDR2 SQIVND (reference sequence). CDR3 length: 14 amino acids. This chain's CDR3 is CASSIEGAHYGYTF. The DNA for the CDR3 is TGTGCCAGTAGTATAGAGGGCGCGCACTATGGCTACACCTTC.

This clonotype was picked up a small number of times. The rearrangement uses TRBV7-2 and TRBJ2-5, with TRBD2 matching 8 bases. CDR3 size: 15 residues. In germline, CDR1 is SGHTA, CDR2 FQGNSA. V shed 4 bases, J shed 4 bases, and the junction held 8 bases outside the gene matches. The CDR3 DNA follows: TGTGCCAGCAGCTCTGGGACTAGTAGAAGAGAGACCCAGTACTTC. It is translated as CASSSGTSRRETQYF. The variable domain in full, with the rest retrieved from reference TRBV7-2 and TRBJ2-5, is GAGVSQSPSNKVTEKGKDVELRCDPISGHTALYWYRQSLGQGLEFLIYFQGNSAPDKSGLPSDRFSAERTGGSVSTLTIQRTQQEDSAVYLCASSSGTSRRETQYFGPGTRLLVL.

This clonotype came up a few times. The chain carries TRBV9 and TRBJ2-2, with D possibly being TRBD2 (5 bases). The ends were cut back, 4 bases at V and 1 base at J, with 14 bases in the middle. CDR3 length: 16 residues. The germline V gene encodes CDR1 SGDLS and CDR2 YYNGEE. Here the CDR3 reads CASSPNTGMNTGELFF. The CDR3 DNA reads as TGTGCCAGCAGCCCCAATACGGGGATGAACACCGGGGAGCTGTTTTTT.